Below, 11 T cell receptor beta chains from the same sample are listed, as sequenced in a study of OX40 agonist ivuxolimab in advanced cancers. TCRdb's copy holds only in-frame clones and misses some; the assay was immunoSEQ multiplex PCR. The sample has about 25,000 clones, approximately 86% seen once; the top ten hold 42%. The sample in question was CD4+ or CD8+ T cells sorted from blood, obtained in a trial of the OX40 agonist ivuxolimab. The receptor set was obtained from an adult with an advanced solid tumor such as melanoma, head and neck, liver or kidney cancer.

The chain is built from TRBV27 and TRBJ2-7; tentative D call: TRBD1 (5 bases). The CDR3 has 13 residues. Germline assignment: CDR1 MNHEY and CDR2 SMNVEV (reference sequence). The V end lost 3 bases, the J end lost 3 bases, and 9 bases lay between the germline ends. Here the CDR3 reads CASSLAGNYEQYF. For the CDR3, the DNA is TGTGCCAGCAGTTTGGCAGGGAACTACGAGCAGTACTTC.

The chain combines TRBV19 with TRBJ1-1; D uncertain. Trimming shortened V by 5 bases and J by 3 bases, and 10 bases separated the two germline ends. Germline CDR1 and CDR2: LNHDA and SQIVND (reference sequence). The CDR3 contains 13 residues. Here the CDR3 DNA reads TGTGCCAGTAGTTATGAGGGAGACACTGAAGCTTTCTTT. Its protein product is CASSYEGDTEAFF.

The chain links TRBV9 to TRBJ2-3, with TRBD2 as a possible D gene (6 bases). The CDR3 contains 15 residues. Trimming cost V 3 bases and J 1 base, with 12 bases left between them. The germline CDR1 and CDR2 sequences are SGDLS and YYNGEE. Here the CDR3 reads CASSAGVGGTDTQYF. The CDR3 nucleotides are TGTGCCAGCAGCGCGGGGGTCGGAGGCACAGATACGCAGTATTTT. Together with reference TRBV9 and TRBJ2-3, the CDR3 gives the full variable domain: DSGVTQTPKHLITATGQRVTLRCSPRSGDLSVYWYQQSLDQGLQFLIQYYNGEERAKGNILERFSAQQFPDLHSELNLSSLELGDSALYFCASSAGVGGTDTQYFGPGTRLTVL.

The chain combines TRBV6-4 with TRBJ1-1; D gene unclear. The V gene lost 2 bases and the J gene lost 7 bases, with 8 bases spanning the gap. The CDR3 is 12 residues long. Germline loops: CDR1 MRHNA, CDR2 SNTAGT. The CDR3 protein is CASSDPRSEAFF. CDR3 DNA sequence: TGTGCCAGCAGTGACCCGCGGAGTGAAGCTTTCTTT.

The chain employs TRBV19 and TRBJ2-5; D might be TRBD2 (5 bases). The CDR3 contains 13 residues. Germline V lookup: CDR1 LNHDA, CDR2 SQIVND (reference sequence). Trimming shortened V by 5 bases and J by 5 bases, and 12 bases separated the two germline ends. Here the CDR3 reads CASSFTSIETQYF. CDR3 in DNA: TGTGCCAGTAGTTTTACTAGTATTGAGACCCAGTACTTC.

The chain links TRBV9 to TRBJ1-5; no clear D gene. The V end was cut by 3 bases, the J end by 1 base, with 11 bases between. Germline CDR1 and CDR2: SGDLS and YYNGEE. CDR3 size: 15 residues. The DNA of the CDR3 is TGTGCCAGCAGCGCCTTCGACGGAAGCAATCAGCCCCAGCATTTT. Translated: CASSAFDGSNQPQHF.

The chain uses TRBV4-1 and TRBJ2-1; 13 bases line up with TRBD2. Germline V gives CDR1 MGHRA, CDR2 YSYEKL. This CDR3 region has 15 residues. The V gene end was trimmed by 5 bases and the J gene end by 7 bases; junction bases not matched to a gene: 5. CDR3: CASSMALAGGNEQFF. Written as DNA, the CDR3 is TGCGCCAGCAGCATGGCACTAGCGGGAGGGAATGAGCAGTTCTTC.

In this sample, this clone turned up a few times. V and J are TRBV6-1 and TRBJ2-7; D is perhaps TRBD2 (6 bases). CDR1 and CDR2 from the germline V gene are MNHNS and SASEGT. The CDR3 has 15 amino acids. V was clipped by 2 bases and J by 2 bases, with 13 bases between them. In DNA form, the CDR3 reads TGTGCCAGCAGTGAACGGGGACTGCTGGCCTACGAGCAGTACTTC. Protein: CASSERGLLAYEQYF.

V is TRBV7-8 and J is TRBJ2-5; D remains ambiguous. Trimming shortened V by 3 bases and J by 2 bases, and 7 bases separated the two germline ends. The length of the CDR3 is 13 residues. Germline V CDR1 and CDR2: SGHVS, FQNEAQ. CDR3 amino acids: CASSFEQQETQYF. In nucleotides, the CDR3 is TGTGCCAGCAGCTTCGAACAGCAAGAGACCCAGTACTTC.

This sequence joins TRBV28 and TRBJ2-1, with 9 nucleotides matching TRBD2. The CDR3 covers 17 residues. V trimming: 5 bases; J trimming: 6 bases; junction bases outside the gene matches: 14. The germline V gene encodes CDR1 MDHEN and CDR2 SYDVKM. The CDR3 bases are TGTGCCAGCAGTCCCCCACCCGGGCTAGCGGGAACCAATGAGCAGTTCTTC. It codes for CASSPPPGLAGTNEQFF.

This clone was recorded once. The chain uses TRBV18 and TRBJ2-7; TRBD1 aligns across 7 bases. This CDR3 is 14 amino acids long. Germline V gives CDR1 KGHSH, CDR2 LQKENI. The V and J ends lost 0 bases and 7 bases, in that order; junction bases with no gene match: 6. CDR3 region: CASSPPAQGKEQYF. For the CDR3, the DNA is TGTGCCAGCTCACCACCGGCACAGGGGAAAGAGCAGTACTTC.